The 17 T cell receptor beta chains reported below all come from one sample, sequenced in a study of neurological immune-mediated disorders. In TCRdb, the 5' RACE reads were re-called with MiXCR into one record per CDR3 protein. This sample carries more than 30,000 distinct CDR3 sequences, 4.6% of them seen once, and the ten largest clones take about 21%. Sequencing used PBMCs. These receptors all come from a man aged 18 to 29 in good health.

This clonotype has a count of ten or more. This chain connects TRBV5-1 to TRBJ2-7, with TRBD2 as a possible D gene (6 bases). Germline CDR1 and CDR2: SGHRS and YFSETQ. The CDR3 totals 15 residues. V lost 7 bases and J 3 bases, leaving 20 bases between the germline ends. CDR3 DNA: TGCGCCAGCGGGCTGGAGGGGACGGCTATCTACGAGCAGTACTTC. Translated: CASGLEGTAIYEQYF.

In this sample, this clonotype turned up many times. The rearrangement uses TRBV5-6 and TRBJ1-2; 10 nucleotides match TRBD1. Trimming took 4 bases from V and 5 from J; bases not matched to a gene: 5. Germline CDR1 is SGHDT and CDR2 is YYEEEE. CDR3 size: 14 residues. The CDR3 protein is CASSLGTGVYGYTF. The CDR3 bases are TGTGCCAGCAGCCTAGGGACAGGGGTTTATGGCTACACCTTC. The variable domain in full, completed from reference TRBV5-6 and TRBJ1-2, reads DAGVTQSPTHLIKTRGQQVTLRCSPKSGHDTVSWYQQALGQGPQFIFQYYEEEERQRGNFPDRFSGHQFPNYSSELNVNALLLGDSALYLCASSLGTGVYGYTFGSGTRLTVV.

Ten or more counts support this clonotype. The rearrangement joins TRBV20-1 to TRBJ2-7; 7 positions agree with TRBD1. The junction had 14 bases not matched to a gene; V was cut back by 3 bases and J by 3 bases. Germline V lookup: CDR1 DFQATT, CDR2 SNEGSKA (reference sequence). The CDR3 extends over 16 amino acids. The CDR3 bases are TGCAGTGCTAGGGAGGAACCCACAGGGGCAGACTACGAGCAGTACTTC. Translated: CSAREEPTGADYEQYF.

This clonotype occurred many times. The chain combines TRBV7-3 with TRBJ1-1; TRBD1 agrees at 7 bases. Germline CDR1 reads SGHTA; CDR2 reads FQGTGA. There are 14 residues in the CDR3. With 5 bases clipped from V and 10 bases from J, the junction kept 13 bases outside the gene matches. The CDR3 protein is CASSPNPGDSRAFF. The DNA of the CDR3 is TGTGCCAGCAGCCCAAACCCGGGGGACAGTCGAGCTTTCTTT.

This clonotype showed up just once. A much larger clone sits a single nucleotide away, making a read error possible. The chain couples TRBV28 to TRBJ2-1; the D call may be TRBD1 or TRBD2 (6 bases each). CDR1 MDHEN and CDR2 SYDVKM come from the germline V gene. This CDR3 comprises 16 residues. CDR3 protein: CANSFRPGGAYNEQFF. DNA for the CDR3: TGTGCCAACAGTTTTCGTCCCGGGGGCGCCTACAATGAGCAGTTCTTC.

This clonotype was recorded many times. V usage is TRBV6-6 and J usage is TRBJ2-1, with 7 positions matching TRBD1. V shed 4 bases and J 6 bases; nucleotides not matched to a gene: 3. This CDR3 spans 13 amino acids. Germline V CDR1 and CDR2: MNHNY, SVGAGI (reference sequence). The CDR3 DNA follows: TGTGCCAGCAGTTTCGGGACAGTCAATGAGCAGTTCTTC. Encoded protein: CASSFGTVNEQFF.

The chain carries TRBV5-1 and TRBJ1-2; D is ambiguous. The CDR3 totals 14 residues. Germline V lookup: CDR1 SGHRS, CDR2 YFSETQ. V was cut by 0 bases and J by 9 bases, with 15 bases left in between. CDR3 residues: CASSLVWNSQCYTF. Here the CDR3 DNA reads TGCGCCAGCAGCTTGGTGTGGAATTCGCAGTGCTACACCTTC.

This clonotype was counted ten times or more. The V and J genes are TRBV20-1 and TRBJ2-3; D is ambiguous. V was pared by 0 bases and J by 2 bases, with 6 bases between. The germline V gene encodes CDR1 DFQATT and CDR2 SNEGSKA (reference sequence). CDR3 length: 13 amino acids. CDR3 loop: CSARDWATDTQYF. CDR3 sequence (DNA): TGCAGTGCTAGAGATTGGGCCACAGATACGCAGTATTTT.

In its sample, this clonotype was seen many times. This chain connects TRBV4-1 to TRBJ2-7, with 13 bases aligning to TRBD2. Germline-derived CDR1 and CDR2 are MGHRA and YSYEKL. V lost 5 bases and J lost 4; bases outside the gene matches: 2. This CDR3 has 14 amino acids. CDR3 DNA: TGCGCCAGCAGCGGACTAGCGGGGGATTACGAGCAGTACTTC. Its protein is CASSGLAGDYEQYF.

The rearrangement uses TRBV29-1 and TRBJ2-7; D ambiguous. Germline loops: CDR1 SQVTM, CDR2 ANQGSEA. Trimming removed 2 bases from V and 4 bases from J, with 15 bases in between. The CDR3 length is 14 residues. This chain's CDR3 is CSVETLARPYEQYF. The CDR3 DNA sequence: TGCAGCGTTGAAACACTCGCTAGGCCTTACGAGCAGTACTTC.

This clonotype was recorded at least ten times. J is TRBJ2-3 and V is TRBV5-5, with D unresolved. The V gene's germline CDR1 is SGHKS and CDR2 YYEKEE (reference sequence). This CDR3 contains 17 residues. The V and J ends lost 4 bases and 3 bases respectively, with 21 bases between them. The CDR3 here is CASSLGPDPKVTDTQYF. In DNA, the CDR3 is TGTGCCAGCAGCCTAGGCCCGGACCCAAAAGTTACAGATACGCAGTATTTT.

This clonotype was found many times. V usage is TRBV11-2 and J usage is TRBJ2-3; no clear D gene. The germline V gene encodes CDR1 SGHAT and CDR2 FQNNGV. CDR3 length: 14 amino acids. Trimming took 1 base from V and 3 from J, leaving 8 bases between them. The CDR3 DNA sequence: TGTGCCAGCAGCTTAGTCGGCTCTACAGATACGCAGTATTTT. Translated, it gives CASSLVGSTDTQYF.

This clonotype was seen ten or more times. The gene calls are TRBV5-5 and TRBJ2-1; 11 bases are shared with TRBD2. The germline CDR1 and CDR2 sequences are SGHKS and YYEKEE (reference sequence). The CDR3 is 13 amino acids. Trimming took 6 bases from V and 6 from J; bases not matched to a gene: 2. CDR3 sequence: CASILAGGNEQFF. For the CDR3, the DNA is TGTGCCAGCATCCTAGCGGGGGGCAATGAGCAGTTCTTC.

This clonotype was recorded many times. The rearrangement joins TRBV5-5 to TRBJ2-1; the D is unclear. Germline CDR1 and CDR2: SGHKS and YYEKEE (reference sequence). The length of the CDR3 is 12 residues. V lost 0 bases and J lost 4, with 2 bases in between. In DNA, the CDR3 is TGTGCCAGCAGCTTGGTTTACAATGAGCAGTTCTTC. It translates to CASSLVYNEQFF.

This clonotype was counted ten times or more. The chain is built from TRBV9 and TRBJ2-7; D may be TRBD2 (7 bases). In germline, CDR1 is SGDLS, CDR2 YYNGEE. V was pared by 3 bases and J by 0 bases, with 16 bases between. The CDR3 length is 16 residues. CDR3 amino acids: CASSASGGSYSYEQYF. As DNA, the CDR3 is TGTGCCAGCAGCGCCTCGGGGGGCTCTTACTCCTACGAGCAGTACTTC.

This clonotype occurred many times. The chain employs TRBV20-1 and TRBJ2-1; D not certain. This CDR3 has 14 residues. Germline V gives CDR1 DFQATT, CDR2 SNEGSKA (reference sequence). The V gene lost 6 bases and the J gene lost 0 bases, with 12 bases spanning the gap. CDR3 DNA: TGCAGTGCCTCCCCGGCTAGCTCCTACAATGAGCAGTTCTTC. As protein: CSASPASSYNEQFF.

This clonotype showed up many times. CDR3 sequence reads: CASSLEGRNSYEQYF. In DNA form, the CDR3 reads TGTGCCAGCAGCTTAGAAGGGCGCAACTCCTACGAGCAGTACTTC. The genes are TRBV7-2 and TRBJ2-7; no definite D call. The CDR3 is 15 residues long. Germline V CDR1 and CDR2: SGHTA, FQGNSA. Trimming removed 1 base from V and 0 bases from J, with 10 bases in between.